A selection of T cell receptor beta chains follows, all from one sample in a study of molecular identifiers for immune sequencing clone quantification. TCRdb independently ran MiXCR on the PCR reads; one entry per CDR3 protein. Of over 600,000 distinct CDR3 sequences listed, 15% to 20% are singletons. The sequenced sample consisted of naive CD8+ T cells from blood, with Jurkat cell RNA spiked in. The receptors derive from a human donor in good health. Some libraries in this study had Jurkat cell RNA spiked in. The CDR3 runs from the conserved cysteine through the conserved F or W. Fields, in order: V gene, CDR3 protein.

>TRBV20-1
CSARDPGRGVWTQYF
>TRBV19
CASAWYEQYF
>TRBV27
CASSLRLAETYEQYF
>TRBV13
CASSATAATNEKLFF
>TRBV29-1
CSVGQLVMETQYF
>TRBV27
CASSSYRDTHYEQYF
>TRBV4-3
CASSQPMGRDTQYF
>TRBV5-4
CASSHGTGGIRETQYF
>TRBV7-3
CASSLAGGLEETQYF
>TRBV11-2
CASNQVGQFDTEAFF
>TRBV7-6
CASSHLPGQGVSADTQYF
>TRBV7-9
CASSLGESRIF
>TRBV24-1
CATSDPSGTGFTDTQYF
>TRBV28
CPSSSPGSYTGELFF
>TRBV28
CASSVRGLAGDTQYF
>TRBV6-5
CASSYFGENTEAFF
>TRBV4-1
CASSQAPASTDTQYF
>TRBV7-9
CASSPLAGDHYEQYF
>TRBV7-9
CASRHNQMETQYF
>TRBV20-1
CSAEQTLSNEQFF
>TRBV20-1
CSASPLGAGARQQETQYF
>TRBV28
CASSFYGNTIYF
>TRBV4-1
CASSQVEGSGDTQYF
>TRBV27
CASSYSTLVYGYTF
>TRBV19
CASSSLGSYEQYF
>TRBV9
CASSHRDGSYEQYF
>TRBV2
CASSLGGSSRAGELFF
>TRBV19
CASSEYSDPTYNEQFF
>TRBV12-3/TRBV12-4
CATTTGMGAFF
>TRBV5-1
CASIDRDKSPHEQYF
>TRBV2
CASSGSAGGGTDTQYF
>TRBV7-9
CASSPIGTEAFF
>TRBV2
CASSETSGGKETQYF
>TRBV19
CASTPGLAGGPHEQYF
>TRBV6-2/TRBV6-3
CASLDPLEDSPLHF
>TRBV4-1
CASSQGGGNTEAFF
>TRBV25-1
CASSEWAGNTGELFF
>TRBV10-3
CAISEPTGELFF